This T cell receptor beta chain was profiled in a study of blood T cell repertoires in COVID-19. Per the original methods: Amplification of reference gene primers was used by the study to estimate nucleated cell counts. This table comes from immunoSEQ multiplex PCR, and its TCRdb copy is limited to in-frame clones, with some not included. The DNA gave D and trimming, while V, J and clone size come from that table. The sample consists of 150,000 to 200,000 clones, 85% to 90% of them appearing once. CDR3 length: 13 residues. Germline V gene sequence: CDR1 SGHNT, CDR2 YYREEE (reference sequence). After removal of 3 bases from V and 6 bases from J, the junction contained 5 bases not matched to a gene.

The sample was peripheral blood. This sequence was found in a human donor in a cohort sampled during active COVID-19. The chain has TRBV5-4 and TRBJ1-2; TRBD1 agrees at 7 bases. CDR3 nucleotides: TGTGCCAGCAGCTCAGACAGGGTCCATGGCTACACCTTC. It specifies CASSSDRVHGYTF.